This T cell receptor (beta chain) emerged from a study of T cell responses to AZD1222 COVID-19 vaccine. Study information: Second-dose schedules of about 4 or about 12 weeks were combined. Findings of the study overall: Spike-specific TCR breadth and depth both grew after two AZD1222 doses. A mostly white British donor set with more females was recruited, and clonal diversity was possibly underestimated.

The CDR3 loop spans 13 amino acids. With 6 bases clipped from V and 8 bases from J, the junction kept 5 bases outside the gene matches. The germline CDR1 and CDR2 sequences are MDHEN and SYDVKM. In regard to this clone: Its specificity is unknown.

This table comes from immunoSEQ multiplex PCR, and its TCRdb copy is limited to in-frame clones, with some not included. The sample consists of roughly 66,000 clones, around 82% of them appearing once. The sample consisted of peripheral blood, taken on day 0 of AZD1222 vaccination. The chain links TRBV28 to TRBJ2-1, with 9 bases matching TRBD1. This sequence originates from an adult in good health. CDR3 region: CASRGQGLHEQFF. The CDR3 DNA sequence: TGTGCCAGCAGGGGACAGGGTCTGCATGAGCAGTTCTTC. Filled out from reference TRBV28 and TRBJ2-1, the complete variable domain reads DVKVTQSSRYLVKRTGEKVFLECVQDMDHENMFWYRQDPGLGLRLIYFSYDVKMKEKGDIPEGYSVSREKKERFSLILESASTNQTSMYLCASRGQGLHEQFFGPGTRLTVL.